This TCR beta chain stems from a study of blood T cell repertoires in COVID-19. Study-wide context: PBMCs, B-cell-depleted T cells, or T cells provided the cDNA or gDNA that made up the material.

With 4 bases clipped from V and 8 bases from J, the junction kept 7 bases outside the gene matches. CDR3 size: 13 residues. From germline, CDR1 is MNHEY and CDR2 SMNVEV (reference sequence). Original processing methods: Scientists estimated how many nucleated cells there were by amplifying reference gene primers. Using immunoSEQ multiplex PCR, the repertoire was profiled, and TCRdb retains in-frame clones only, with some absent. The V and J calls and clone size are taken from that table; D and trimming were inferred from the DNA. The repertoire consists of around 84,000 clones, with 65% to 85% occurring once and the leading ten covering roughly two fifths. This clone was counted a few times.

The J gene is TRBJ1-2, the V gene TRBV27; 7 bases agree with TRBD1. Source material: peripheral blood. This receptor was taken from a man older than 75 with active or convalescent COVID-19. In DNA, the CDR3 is TGTGCCAGCAGTTCAGACAGGGTCTGGGGCTACACCTTC. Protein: CASSSDRVWGYTF.